These 17 T cell receptor beta chains were all obtained from the same sample, sequenced in a study of T cell responses to AZD1222 COVID-19 vaccine. TCRdb's copy holds only in-frame clones and misses some; the assay was immunoSEQ multiplex PCR. The sample comprises approximately 92,000 clones, approximately 90% of which are singletons, and 22% rests with the top ten. The sequencing here drew on peripheral blood, taken on day 0 of AZD1222 vaccination. The receptors derive from an adult in good health.

This sequence joins TRBV6-2 or TRBV6-3 and TRBJ1-2; 11 bases map to TRBD1. Germline CDR1 and CDR2: MNHEY and SVGEGT. V trimming: 2 bases; J trimming: 4 bases; junction bases outside the gene matches: 9. The CDR3 length is 17 residues. The CDR3 sequence is CASSYGGAGTGGYGYTF. The DNA of the CDR3 is TGTGCCAGCAGTTACGGAGGGGCCGGGACAGGGGGCTATGGCTACACCTTC.

This rearrangement joins TRBV5-1 to TRBJ2-5; D is ambiguous. The V end lost 4 bases, the J end lost 2 bases, and 3 bases lay between the germline ends. Germline assignment: CDR1 SGHRS and CDR2 YFSETQ. The CDR3 is made up of 11 amino acids. The CDR3 reads CASSLQETQYF. The CDR3 region has the DNA TGCGCCAGCAGCCTACAAGAGACCCAGTACTTC.

The CDR3 protein is CASSGRDLMNTEAFF. The CDR3 region has the DNA TGTGCCAGCAGCGGTCGGGACCTCATGAACACTGAAGCTTTCTTT. The chain carries TRBV7-9 and TRBJ1-1; maybe TRBD1 (5 bases). V dropped 5 bases and J dropped 0 bases, with 13 bases sitting between them. The CDR3 covers 15 residues. Germline V lookup: CDR1 SEHNR, CDR2 FQNEAQ (reference sequence).

The rearrangement links TRBV5-4 to TRBJ2-3; TRBD2 agrees at 7 bases. With V trimmed by 3 bases and J by 6 bases, 10 bases remained unmatched. The germline V gene encodes CDR1 SGHNT and CDR2 YYREEE (reference sequence). The CDR3 has 15 amino acids. The CDR3 reads CASSSTGGKADTQYF. CDR3 DNA sequence: TGTGCCAGCAGCTCGACCGGGGGGAAGGCGGATACGCAGTATTTT.

The V gene is TRBV7-9, the J gene TRBJ1-2, with D possibly being TRBD1 (5 bases). The CDR3 runs to 11 residues. Trimming cost V 8 bases and J 4 bases, with 8 bases left between them. Per germline, CDR1 SEHNR and CDR2 FQNEAQ (reference sequence). CDR3 nucleotides: TGTGCCAGCGGCAGGGCCTATGGCTACACCTTC. As protein: CASGRAYGYTF.

This sequence joins TRBV6-2 or TRBV6-3 and TRBJ2-6; 9 bases match TRBD1. Looked up from germline, CDR1 is MNHEY and CDR2 is SVGEGT. V lost 2 bases and J lost 3; bases outside the gene matches: 11. The CDR3 loop spans 19 amino acids. The CDR3 spells CASSYDLKQGANGANVLTF. CDR3 coding DNA: TGTGCCAGCAGTTACGATCTAAAACAGGGGGCGAATGGGGCCAACGTCCTGACTTTC.

Written as DNA, the CDR3 is TGTGCCTGGAGTCCTTCCTGGCGGGGGGGACTAAGGGGCGAGCAGTACTTC. Translation: CAWSPSWRGGLRGEQYF. This sequence joins TRBV30 and TRBJ2-7; 9 nucleotides match TRBD2. Germline V gene lookup returns CDR1 GTSNPN and CDR2 SVGIG (reference sequence). The CDR3 extends over 17 amino acids. Trimming at V came to 2 bases and at J to 6 bases, leaving 17 bases not matched to a gene.

The chain has TRBV12-5 and TRBJ1-1; D gene unclear. Trimming left V 2 bases short and J 0 bases short, with 4 bases between. Per germline, CDR1 LGHNT and CDR2 FRNRAP. This CDR3 region has 13 residues. CDR3 protein: CASGLKVNTEAFF. CDR3 sequence (DNA): TGTGCTAGTGGTTTGAAGGTGAACACTGAAGCTTTCTTT.

This clone has a single count. J is TRBJ2-1 and V is TRBV4-1; the D gene is possibly TRBD2 (5 bases). V was shortened by 3 bases and J by 8 bases, with 8 bases between the two germline ends. Germline V gene data show CDR1 as MGHRA and CDR2 as YSYEKL. The CDR3 has 12 residues. In DNA form, the CDR3 reads TGCGCCAGCAGCCAGGTGAGGGATGAGCAGTTCTTC. Translating it yields CASSQVRDEQFF.

The chain links TRBV7-2 to TRBJ2-7; D remains ambiguous. Germline values: CDR1 SGHTA, CDR2 FQGNSA. V lost 2 bases and J 1 base, leaving 0 bases between the germline ends. This CDR3 is 11 amino acids long. The CDR3 loop reads CASSLSYEQYF. In DNA form, the CDR3 reads TGTGCCAGCAGCTTATCCTACGAGCAGTACTTC.

The chain couples TRBV19 to TRBJ1-4; a possible D gene is TRBD1 (5 bases). With 5 bases removed from V and 3 bases from J, the gap between germline ends came to 10 bases. The CDR3 length is 14 residues. Germline assignment: CDR1 LNHDA and CDR2 SQIVND (reference sequence). The CDR3 here is CASSPGTANEKLFF. The CDR3 DNA is TGTGCCAGTAGTCCCGGGACTGCTAATGAAAAACTGTTTTTT.

V is TRBV9 and J is TRBJ2-7, with D possibly being TRBD1 (6 bases). This CDR3 is 13 amino acids long. Germline V gene data show CDR1 as SGDLS and CDR2 as YYNGEE. Between the trimmed V and J ends, which lost 4 bases and 0 bases, there was a span of 8 bases. The DNA of the CDR3 is TGTGCCAGCAGCCCGGGACACTCCTACGAGCAGTACTTC. As protein: CASSPGHSYEQYF. Based on the CDR3 plus reference TRBV9 and TRBJ2-7, the full variable domain is DSGVTQTPKHLITATGQRVTLRCSPRSGDLSVYWYQQSLDQGLQFLIQYYNGEERAKGNILERFSAQQFPDLHSELNLSSLELGDSALYFCASSPGHSYEQYFGPGTRLTVT.

J is TRBJ2-2 and V is TRBV21-1; the D call in the table, TRBD2, was not verified against the DNA. TRBV21-1 is a known pseudogene. The CDR3 contains 11 residues. The CDR3 DNA follows: TGTGCCACCTCCGGGAGTCGGGGAGCTGTTTTT. Translation: CATSGSRGAVF.

This clone was observed a handful of times. The J gene is TRBJ2-5, the V gene TRBV25-1; TRBD2 matches at 9 bases. This CDR3 contains 16 residues. V shed 4 bases and J 5 bases; nucleotides not matched to a gene: 11. In germline, CDR1 is MGHDK, CDR2 SYGVNS. CDR3 residues: CASSGPSGDRGETQYF. CDR3 DNA: TGTGCCAGCAGTGGGCCTAGCGGGGACCGTGGGGAGACCCAGTACTTC.

The V gene is TRBV6-2 or TRBV6-3, the J gene TRBJ2-3; TRBD2 aligns across 7 bases. V dropped 0 bases and J dropped 3; count of bases not matched to a gene: 9. CDR1 is MNHEY, CDR2 SVGEGT, per germline. The CDR3 is 17 amino acids. CDR3: CASSYSIAGGWTDTQYF. In DNA form, the CDR3 reads TGTGCCAGCAGTTACTCGATAGCGGGTGGTTGGACAGATACGCAGTATTTT.

This clone has a handful of counts. The rearrangement joins TRBV29-1 to TRBJ2-7; tentative D call: TRBD2 (6 bases). CDR3 length equals 14 residues. V was pared by 6 bases and J by 0 bases, with 15 bases between. CDR1 and CDR2 (germline): SQVTM, ANQGSEA. In DNA form, the CDR3 reads TGCAGCGTGACCGGGACTCTGAGCTCCTACGAGCAGTACTTC. Protein product: CSVTGTLSSYEQYF.

This rearrangement joins TRBV19 to TRBJ1-6; D unclear. The CDR3 sequence is 14 residues long. CDR1 is LNHDA, CDR2 SQIVND, per germline (reference sequence). V lost 0 bases and J lost 10, with 10 bases in between. The CDR3 region is CASSIDGPGSPLHF. CDR3 sequence (DNA): TGTGCCAGTAGTATAGATGGCCCGGGCTCACCCCTCCACTTT.